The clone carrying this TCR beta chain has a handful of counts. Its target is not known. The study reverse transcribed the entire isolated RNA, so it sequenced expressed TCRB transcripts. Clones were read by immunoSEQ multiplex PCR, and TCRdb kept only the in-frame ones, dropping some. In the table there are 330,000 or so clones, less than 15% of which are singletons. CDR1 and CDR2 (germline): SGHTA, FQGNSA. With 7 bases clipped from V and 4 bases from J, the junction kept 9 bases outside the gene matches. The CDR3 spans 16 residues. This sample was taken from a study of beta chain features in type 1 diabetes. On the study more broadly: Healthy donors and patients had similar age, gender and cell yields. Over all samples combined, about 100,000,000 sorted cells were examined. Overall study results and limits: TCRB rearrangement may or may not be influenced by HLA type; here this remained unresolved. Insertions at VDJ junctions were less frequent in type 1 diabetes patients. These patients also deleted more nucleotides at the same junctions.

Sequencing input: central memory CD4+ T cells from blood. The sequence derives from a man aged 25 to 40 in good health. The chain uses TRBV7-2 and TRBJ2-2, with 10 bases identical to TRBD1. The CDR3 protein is CASTGGTGEVTGELFF. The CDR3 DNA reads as TGTGCCAGCACCGGCGGGACAGGGGAGGTCACCGGGGAGCTGTTTTTT.